Here is one TCR beta chain with its context. Only in-frame clones appear in the TCRdb table, and some are missing; sequencing was by immunoSEQ multiplex PCR. The sample has about 380,000 clones, more than 75% seen once. This sample was taken from a study of blood T cell repertoires in COVID-19. The CDR3 runs 15 residues. V gave up 5 bases and J gave up 7 bases, with 17 bases separating them. CDR1 is LNHDA and CDR2 is SQIVND in the germline V gene (reference sequence). The rearrangement joins TRBV19 to TRBJ1-4; D call uncertain. Sequenced input: PBMCs or T cells enriched from blood (not recorded which). This TCR was sampled from a man younger than 40 who had recovered from COVID-19. CDR3 in amino acids: CASSASSQRIEKLFF. In nucleotides, the CDR3 is TGTGCCAGTAGTGCTTCCAGTCAGAGGATTGAAAAACTGTTTTTT.